Below, 19 T cell receptor beta chains from the same sample are listed, as sequenced in a study of cytotoxic CD8 clonotypes in ibrutinib-treated CLL. Assay: immunoSEQ multiplex PCR; the TCRdb copy retains only in-frame clones and omits some. The data hold 130,000 to 150,000 clones, with approximately 90% observed a single time. The sequenced sample was PBMCs, obtained after 12 months of ibrutinib treatment. Every receptor here comes from a human donor with chronic lymphocytic leukemia.

V and J are TRBV5-1 and TRBJ2-7; 9 nucleotides agree with TRBD2. There are 14 residues in the CDR3. CDR1 is SGHRS, CDR2 YFSETQ, per germline. V shed 0 bases and J 5 bases; nucleotides not matched to a gene: 3. The CDR3 bases are TGCGCCAGCAGCTTGGCCGGGACTAGCAACGAGCAGTACTTC. Translation: CASSLAGTSNEQYF. Variable domain in full (rest from reference TRBV5-1 and TRBJ2-7): KAGVTQTPRYLIKTRGQQVTLSCSPISGHRSVSWYQQTPGQGLQFLFEYFSETQRNKGNFPGRFSGRQFSNSRSEMNVSTLELGDSALYLCASSLAGTSNEQYFGPGTRLTVT.

DNA for the CDR3: TGTGCCAGCAGCTTAGGACATGAGCAGTTCTTC. Protein: CASSLGHEQFF. The V gene is TRBV7-6, the J gene TRBJ2-1; the D is unclear. The V and J ends lost 1 base and 8 bases respectively, with 3 bases between them. CDR3 size: 11 residues. The germline V gene encodes CDR1 SGHVS and CDR2 FNYEAQ.

CDR3 bases: TGTGCCAGCAGCTTGGGCCCCACAGGGCCCACCGGGGAGCTGTTTTTT. This encodes CASSLGPTGPTGELFF. The chain links TRBV11-2 to TRBJ2-2; possible D gene TRBD1, 6 bases. The ends were cut back, 3 bases at V and 4 bases at J, with 15 bases in the middle. Looked up from germline, CDR1 is SGHAT and CDR2 is FQNNGV. The CDR3 extends over 16 amino acids.

The V gene is TRBV19, the J gene TRBJ2-3, with D perhaps matching TRBD1 or TRBD2 (6 bases each). Between the trimmed V and J ends, which lost 6 bases and 2 bases, there was a span of 9 bases. The CDR3 sequence is 13 residues long. Germline lookup yields CDR1 LNHDA and CDR2 SQIVND (reference sequence). Here the CDR3 reads CASRRDITDTQYF. In DNA, the CDR3 is TGTGCCAGTAGGCGGGACATCACAGATACGCAGTATTTT.

The chain employs TRBV5-1 and TRBJ1-4; D not resolved. Germline values: CDR1 SGHRS, CDR2 YFSETQ. V lost 7 bases to trimming and J lost 1 base, with 8 bases between them. This CDR3 is built from 13 residues. CDR3 sequence: CASARGTNEKLFF. Written as DNA, the CDR3 is TGCGCCAGCGCCCGGGGAACTAATGAAAAACTGTTTTTT. The full variable domain, with the rest looked up from reference TRBV5-1 and TRBJ1-4, is KAGVTQTPRYLIKTRGQQVTLSCSPISGHRSVSWYQQTPGQGLQFLFEYFSETQRNKGNFPGRFSGRQFSNSRSEMNVSTLELGDSALYLCASARGTNEKLFFGSGTQLSVL.

This chain links TRBV7-9 with TRBJ2-7; maybe TRBD2 (5 bases). In germline, CDR1 is SEHNR, CDR2 FQNEAQ (reference sequence). This CDR3 is 12 amino acids long. Trimming pared 7 bases from V and 2 bases from J, leaving 9 bases between. The DNA of the CDR3 is TGTGCCAGCAACGCTAGCCCCTACGAGCAGTACTTC. The encoded protein is CASNASPYEQYF.

The chain employs TRBV2 and TRBJ2-1, with D possibly being TRBD1 or TRBD2 (5 bases each). Trimming cost V 8 bases and J 5 bases, with 13 bases left between them. The germline gives CDR1 SNHLY, CDR2 FYNNEI. This CDR3 region has 13 residues. CDR3 sequence (DNA): TGTGCCAGCCACGTATGGGACGACAATGAGCAGTTCTTC. As protein: CASHVWDDNEQFF.

In this sample, this clone turned up once. The CDR3 DNA reads as TGTGCCAGCAATCCGCTAGACAGAGCAACTAATGAAAAACTGTTTTTT. It encodes CASNPLDRATNEKLFF. J is TRBJ1-4 and V is TRBV28; D may be TRBD1 (5 bases). V gave up 7 bases and J gave up 0 bases, with 15 bases separating them. The CDR3 contains 16 residues. Germline lookup yields CDR1 MDHEN and CDR2 SYDVKM.

This rearrangement joins TRBV27 to TRBJ1-2; 12 bases align to TRBD1. V lost 7 bases and J lost 7; bases outside the gene matches: 10. CDR1 and CDR2 (germline): MNHEY, SMNVEV (reference sequence). The CDR3 length is 15 residues. This CDR3 is CASTGTGGAVAGYTF. DNA for the CDR3: TGTGCCAGCACCGGGACAGGGGGCGCGGTTGCTGGCTACACCTTC.

The chain recombines TRBV28 with TRBJ2-5, with TRBD2 matching over 10 bases. Germline CDR1 and CDR2: MDHEN and SYDVKM. The CDR3 has 16 residues. J gave up 7 bases and V 10 bases, and 18 bases lay outside the gene matches. CDR3 region: CATRVRASGSPGTQYF. For the CDR3, the DNA is TGTGCCACCCGGGTGAGGGCTAGCGGGAGCCCGGGGACCCAGTACTTC. Looking up the rest from reference TRBV28 and TRBJ2-5 gives the full variable domain: DVKVTQSSRYLVKRTGEKVFLECVQDMDHENMFWYRQDPGLGLRLIYFSYDVKMKEKGDIPEGYSVSREKKERFSLILESASTNQTSMYLCATRVRASGSPGTQYFGPGTRLLVL.

The chain links TRBV15 to TRBJ1-5; TRBD1 is a possible D gene (6 bases). CDR3 length: 18 residues. The V end was cut by 2 bases, the J end by 5 bases, with 22 bases between. CDR1 and CDR2 from the germline V gene are LNHNV and YYDKDF (reference sequence). The CDR3 is CATSRSSPTQGIYQPQHF. CDR3 nucleotides: TGTGCCACCAGCAGATCTTCGCCAACACAGGGAATCTATCAGCCCCAGCATTTT.

The V call is TRBV10-1, the J call TRBJ2-7, with D possibly being TRBD2 (6 bases). CDR3 size: 13 residues. V was cut by 2 bases and J by 6 bases, with 11 bases left in between. CDR1 is WNHNN, CDR2 SYGVQD, per germline (reference sequence). CDR3 sequence (DNA): TGCGCCAGCAGTGAGGGACTACCTTCCGAGCAGTACTTC. Encoded protein: CASSEGLPSEQYF.

Of note for this clone: Other DNA sequences from this sample encode an identical CDR3 as well. In DNA, the CDR3 is TGTGCCAGCAGCGTTCGGGATATGAACACTGAAGCTTTCTTT. Translated: CASSVRDMNTEAFF. This chain uses TRBV9 with TRBJ1-1, with unresolved D. The CDR3 runs 14 residues. Germline V gives CDR1 SGDLS, CDR2 YYNGEE. Between the trimmed V and J ends, which lost 2 bases and 0 bases, there was a span of 8 bases. The variable domain in full, with the rest retrieved from reference TRBV9 and TRBJ1-1, is DSGVTQTPKHLITATGQRVTLRCSPRSGDLSVYWYQQSLDQGLQFLIQYYNGEERAKGNILERFSAQQFPDLHSELNLSSLELGDSALYFCASSVRDMNTEAFFGQGTRLTVV.

The J gene is TRBJ2-3, the V gene TRBV4-2; no reliable D call. CDR1 LGHNA and CDR2 YNFKEQ come from the germline V gene. Trimming cost V 2 bases and J 6 bases, with 9 bases left between them. The CDR3 spans 13 residues. CDR3 sequence (DNA): TGTGCCAGCAGCCAACCCTCGGGCGATACGCAGTATTTT. Translating it yields CASSQPSGDTQYF.

CDR3 sequence: CASSPWAAGGPGEQYF. CDR3 in DNA: TGTGCCAGCAGTCCCTGGGCCGCGGGAGGGCCGGGGGAGCAGTACTTC. V gene TRBV27 combines with J gene TRBJ2-7, with TRBD2 identical over 9 bases. CDR1 is MNHEY and CDR2 is SMNVEV in the germline V gene (reference sequence). This CDR3 contains 16 residues. J lost 7 bases, V lost 5 bases, and 15 bases had no gene match.

The J gene is TRBJ1-5, the V gene TRBV19; D gene unclear. The CDR3 loop spans 13 amino acids. The germline CDR1 and CDR2 sequences are LNHDA and SQIVND (reference sequence). V gave up 1 base and J gave up 6 bases, with 7 bases separating them. CDR3 sequence reads: CASSIVESQPQHF. In DNA, the CDR3 is TGTGCCAGTAGTATAGTTGAAAGTCAGCCCCAGCATTTT.

The chain employs TRBV30 and TRBJ2-5; 7 bases fit TRBD1. Germline V CDR1 and CDR2: GTSNPN, SVGIG (reference sequence). Unmatched junction bases numbered 9, after V lost 4 bases and J lost 1 base. The CDR3 is made up of 15 amino acids. The CDR3 DNA sequence: TGTGCCTGGACCACGGGGCAGGGGGTCCAAGAGACCCAGTACTTC. This gives the protein CAWTTGQGVQETQYF.

This clone was detected only once. The V call is TRBV4-2, the J call TRBJ2-1, with TRBD2 identical over 10 bases. The CDR3 has 16 amino acids. Trimming cost V 1 base and J 8 bases; bases outside gene matches: 8. The germline CDR1 and CDR2 sequences are LGHNA and YNFKEQ. CDR3 region: CASSQGQGLANHEQFF. In DNA form, the CDR3 reads TGTGCCAGCAGCCAAGGACAGGGACTAGCGAACCATGAGCAGTTCTTC.

Concerning this clone itself: One junction end does not reproduce the germline sequence, and a read error may be involved. V and J are TRBV7-7 and TRBJ2-7; D unresolved. CDR3 size: 13 residues. Germline V lookup: CDR1 SSHAT, CDR2 FNYEAQ (reference sequence). DNA of the CDR3: TGTGCTAGCAGCATATGGTCAGGCTACGAGCAGTACTTC. Residues: CASSIWSGYEQYF. Full variable domain (rest looked up from reference TRBV7-7 and TRBJ2-7): GAGVSQSPRYKVTKRGQDVTLRCDPISSHATLYWYQQALGQGPEFLTYFNYEAQPDKSGLPSDRFSAERPEGSISTLTIQRTEQRDSAMYRCASSIWSGYEQYFGPGTRLTVT.